Given below is one TCR beta chain in context. Its antigen is unidentified. This entry is derived from a study of shared clonotypes between healthy human individuals. The wider study: Sampling drew on donors who were a couple of women and three men aged 18 to 49. General study findings and limits: Non-shared clonotypes had lower generation probabilities than clonotypes shared by all four sorted-subset donors. On the whole, naive subsets had larger estimated richness than memory subsets had.

Authors' methods: As immunoSEQ supplied junction-only sequences (without quality scores), filtering differed. Assay used: immunoSEQ multiplex PCR; TCRdb lists only in-frame clones, some missing. That table is the source of V, J and clone size, and D and trimming were worked out from the DNA. The sample carries about 2.4 million clones, roughly 93% recorded once. This receptor was identified in a man younger than 35 in good health. Some clones in this sample may be carry-over from other donors' samples. The specimen sequenced was naive CD4+ T cells from PBMCs. Specified subset: CD45RA+ positively selected.

Here the CDR3 DNA reads TGTGCCAGCTCACCGCAGGGACACACTGAAGCTTTCTTT. The encoded protein is CASSPQGHTEAFF. V usage is TRBV18 and J usage is TRBJ1-1; D possibly corresponds to TRBD1 (5 bases). Germline-derived CDR1 and CDR2 are KGHSH and LQKENI. V lost 3 bases to trimming and J lost 3 bases, with 8 bases between them. This CDR3 is 13 amino acids long.